Sequencing of this T cell receptor beta chain was carried out in a study of siplizumab effects on memory and regulatory T cells. Study-wide points: The majority of clones, roughly 75-95% of proliferating CD4+ or CD8+ clones, lacked an assignable naive or memory phenotype. Proliferating siplizumab-culture Treg suppressive function went unconfirmed. Few alloreactive clones mapped to unstimulated subsets.

Sequenced by immunoSEQ multiplex PCR; TCRdb stores in-frame clones only, minus some. This table holds around 65,000 clones, 79% found once. Trimming removed 1 base from V and 5 bases from J; junction bases left unmatched: 12. From germline, CDR1 is SGHVS and CDR2 FNYEAQ. The CDR3 extends over 17 amino acids. Remarks on this clone: The antigen remains unidentified.

The sequence derives from a human donor in good health. Sequenced: memory CD4+ T cells sorted from blood. The chain employs TRBV7-6 and TRBJ2-7, with TRBD1 matching 9 bases. CDR3 bases: TGTGCCAGCAGCTTAGGAGTAGGGACAGGGCCATACAACGAGCAGTACTTC. Translated: CASSLGVGTGPYNEQYF.